The following is a T cell receptor beta chain sequence with its context. Its cognate antigen is unknown. The method was immunoSEQ multiplex PCR; TCRdb's version includes in-frame clones alone and lacks a portion of them. The table shows 70,000 to 95,000 clones, with roughly nine tenths occurring only once. This CDR3 spans 15 amino acids. The V gene lost 4 bases and the J gene lost 2 bases, with 13 bases spanning the gap. Per germline, CDR1 SGHTS and CDR2 YDEGEE. The data stem from a study of T cell responses to AZD1222 COVID-19 vaccine. Regarding the study as a whole: Donors skewed white British and female; clonal diversity was possibly underestimated. Nearly half of unique spike-specific TCRs reportedly avoided B.1.351 and B.1.1.7 mutated regions. Baseline seropositives among AZD1222 recipients totaled only 5 to 7.

The chain recombines TRBV5-8 with TRBJ1-3; D remains unclear. The TCR sequence derives from an adult in good health. Sequencing was performed on peripheral blood, taken on day 0 of MenACWY control vaccination. The CDR3 DNA reads TGTGCCAGCAGCGAGCAGAGAGGGACTGGAAACACCATATATTTT. Residues: CASSEQRGTGNTIYF.